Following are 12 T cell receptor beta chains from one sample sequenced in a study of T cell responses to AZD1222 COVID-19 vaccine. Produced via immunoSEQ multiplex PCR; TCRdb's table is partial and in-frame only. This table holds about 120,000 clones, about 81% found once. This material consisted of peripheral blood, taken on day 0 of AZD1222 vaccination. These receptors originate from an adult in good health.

The CDR3 bases are TGTGCCAGCTCGGACGGGACTGGGTACGAGCAGTACTTC. This codes for CASSDGTGYEQYF. The J gene is TRBJ2-7, the V gene TRBV18, with a tentative D call TRBD2 (6 bases). Trimming removed 6 bases from V and 4 bases from J, with 13 bases in between. Germline V gives CDR1 KGHSH, CDR2 LQKENI. The CDR3 extends over 13 amino acids.

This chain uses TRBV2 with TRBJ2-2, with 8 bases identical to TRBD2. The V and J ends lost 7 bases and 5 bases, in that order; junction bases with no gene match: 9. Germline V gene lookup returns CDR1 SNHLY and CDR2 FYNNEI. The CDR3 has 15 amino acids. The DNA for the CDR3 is TGTGCCAGCATAAGGTCCGGGACTAGTACCGGGGAGCTGTTTTTT. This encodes CASIRSGTSTGELFF.

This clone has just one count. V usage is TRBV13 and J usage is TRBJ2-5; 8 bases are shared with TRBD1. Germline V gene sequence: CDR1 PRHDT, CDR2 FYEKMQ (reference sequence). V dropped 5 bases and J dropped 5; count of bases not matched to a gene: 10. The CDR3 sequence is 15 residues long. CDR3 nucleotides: TGTGCCAGCAGCCCGCGGACAGGGCTCGCGGAGACCCAGTACTTC. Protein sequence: CASSPRTGLAETQYF.

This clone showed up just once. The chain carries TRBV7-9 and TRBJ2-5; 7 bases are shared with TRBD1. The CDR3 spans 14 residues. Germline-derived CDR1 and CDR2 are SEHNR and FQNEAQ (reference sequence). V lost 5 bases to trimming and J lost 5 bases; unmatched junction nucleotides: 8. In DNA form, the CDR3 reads TGTGCCAGCAGCCCCCGGACAGGATTGGAGACCCAGTACTTC. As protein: CASSPRTGLETQYF.

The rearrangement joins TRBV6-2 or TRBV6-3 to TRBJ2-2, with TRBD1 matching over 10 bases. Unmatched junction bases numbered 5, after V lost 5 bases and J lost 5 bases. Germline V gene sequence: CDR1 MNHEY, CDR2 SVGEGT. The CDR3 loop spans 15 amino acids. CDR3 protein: CASSDRGLRTGELFF. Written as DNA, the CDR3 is TGTGCCAGCAGTGACAGGGGGCTGAGGACCGGGGAGCTGTTTTTT.

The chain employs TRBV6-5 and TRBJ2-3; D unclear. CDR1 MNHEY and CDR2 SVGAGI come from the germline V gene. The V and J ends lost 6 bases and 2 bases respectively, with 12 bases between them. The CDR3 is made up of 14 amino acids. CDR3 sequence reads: CASSPDFDTDTQYF. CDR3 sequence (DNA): TGTGCCAGCAGCCCCGACTTCGACACAGATACGCAGTATTTT.

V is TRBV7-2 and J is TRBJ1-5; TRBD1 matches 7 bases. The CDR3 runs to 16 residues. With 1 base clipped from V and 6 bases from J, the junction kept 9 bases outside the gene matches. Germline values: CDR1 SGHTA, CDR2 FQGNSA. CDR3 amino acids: CASSLEGNTGAQPQHF. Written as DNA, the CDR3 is TGTGCCAGCAGCTTAGAGGGGAATACAGGGGCTCAGCCCCAGCATTTT.

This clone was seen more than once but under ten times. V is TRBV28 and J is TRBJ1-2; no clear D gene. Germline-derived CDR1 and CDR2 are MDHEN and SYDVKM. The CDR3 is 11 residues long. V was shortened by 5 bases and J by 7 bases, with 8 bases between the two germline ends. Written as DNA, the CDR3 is TGTGCCAGCAGTCCAGGCTTTGGCTACACCTTC. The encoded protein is CASSPGFGYTF.

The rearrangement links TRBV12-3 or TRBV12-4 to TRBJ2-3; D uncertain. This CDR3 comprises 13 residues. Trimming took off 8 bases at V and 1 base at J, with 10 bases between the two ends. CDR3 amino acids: CASRGGGTDTQYF. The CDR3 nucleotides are TGTGCCAGCCGCGGCGGCGGCACAGATACGCAGTATTTT.

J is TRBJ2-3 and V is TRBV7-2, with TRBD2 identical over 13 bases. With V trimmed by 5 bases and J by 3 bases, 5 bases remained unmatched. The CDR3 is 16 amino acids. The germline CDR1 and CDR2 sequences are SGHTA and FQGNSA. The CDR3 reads CASSPRTSGRTDTQYF. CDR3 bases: TGTGCCAGCAGCCCCCGGACTAGCGGGAGAACAGATACGCAGTATTTT.

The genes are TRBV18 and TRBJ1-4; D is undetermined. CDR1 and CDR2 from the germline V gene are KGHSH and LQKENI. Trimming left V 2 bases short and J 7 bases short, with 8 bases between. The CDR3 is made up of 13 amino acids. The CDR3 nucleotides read TGTGCCAGCTCACCAGGGATGGGTGAAAAACTGTTTTTT. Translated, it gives CASSPGMGEKLFF. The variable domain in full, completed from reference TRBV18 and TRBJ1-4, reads NAGVMQNPRHLVRRRGQEARLRCSPMKGHSHVYWYRQLPEEGLKFMVYLQKENIIDESGMPKERFSAEFPKEGPSILRIQQVVRGDSAAYFCASSPGMGEKLFFGSGTQLSVL.

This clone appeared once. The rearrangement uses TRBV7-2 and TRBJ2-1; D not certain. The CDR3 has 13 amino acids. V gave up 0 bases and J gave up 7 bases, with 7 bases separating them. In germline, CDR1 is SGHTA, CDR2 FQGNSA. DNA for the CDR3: TGTGCCAGCAGCTTAGCACTATCTAATGAGCAGTTCTTC. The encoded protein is CASSLALSNEQFF.